The following is a T cell receptor (beta chain) sequence with its context. Its antigen is not yet known. No base qualities exist here, and no much larger clone lies one base off it. The collaborating institutions used their own protocols to collect whole blood in K2EDTA tubes. Collaborator samples were shipped for TCRbeta analysis as frozen whole blood, isolated PBMCs, or DNA extracted from either sample type. The immunoSEQ Assay, a bias-controlled multiplex PCR, was used to amplify TCRbeta CDR3 regions from genomic DNA. Per the source publication's procedure: The number of nucleated cells in each sample was estimated by amplification of reference gene primers within the assay. To quantify the absolute abundance of each unique TCRbeta CDR3 rearrangement, sequence reads were collapsed and filtered. For each sample, productive Simpson clonality was calculated as the square root of Simpson's diversity index over productive rearrangements. This is the immuneACCESS table as TCRdb keeps it, with only in-frame sequences that have V and J called. A part of the clones is gone; compared with another copy, unresolved V genes explain less than half, and the rest is unexplained. V and J calls and clone size are given by that table; D and trimming were obtained from the DNA. This sample holds more than 70,000 clones; around nine tenths were observed only once. The ten largest clones take up around 20% of the sample.

This entry belongs to a study of blood T cell repertoires in COVID-19 (dated by TCRdb to about 2020). Background for the entire study: Samples covering the acute and convalescent phases of COVID-19 were provided by collaborators in the United States, Italy and Spain. The material from the prospective study consisted of cDNA or gDNA derived from T cells, B-cell-depleted T cells, or PBMCs. The dataset comprised deeply sampled blood TCRbeta repertoires from subjects exposed to, actively infected with, or recovered from COVID-19. A freely available public database, intended as a resource for researchers studying the immune response to SARS-CoV-2, is where the repertoires were released. Samples came from the ongoing ImmuneRACE study (first 160 participants) plus 1,254 subjects from 6 global collaborators. A de-identified subject ID, COVID-19 status, age in years and sex were almost always included in the sample metadata. Where available, HLA class I and class II types were obtained from metadata supplied by the sample provider rather than from assay-based typing. Study-level results and caveats: Clinical and demographic metadata were provided uncurated, with the amount varying by source and participant.

The CDR3 holds 13 amino acids from the cysteine to the phenylalanine. Kept here is only the CDR3 DNA, which spans 39 bases and is read in frame from base 1. According to the germline V gene, CDR1 reads SGHRS and CDR2 reads YFSETQ. The junction shows trimming of 6 bases on V and 0 bases on J, plus 9 bases between the germline ends. The TCR comes from a woman over 75 with acute or convalescent COVID-19. Sequenced: peripheral blood. The sequence links TRBV5-1 to TRBJ1-2; a confident D gene designation cannot be given. The sequence in DNA is TGCGCCAGCACCGGACTGACTAACTATGGCTACACCTTC. Its coded protein is CASTGLTNYGYTF. Reference TRBV5-1 and TRBJ1-2 genes cover what lies past the CDR3, so the full variable domain is KAGVTQTPRYLIKTRGQQVTLSCSPISGHRSVSWYQQTPGQGLQFLFEYFSETQRNKGNFPGRFSGRQFSNSRSEMNVSTLELGDSALYLCASTGLTNYGYTFGSGTRLTVV.